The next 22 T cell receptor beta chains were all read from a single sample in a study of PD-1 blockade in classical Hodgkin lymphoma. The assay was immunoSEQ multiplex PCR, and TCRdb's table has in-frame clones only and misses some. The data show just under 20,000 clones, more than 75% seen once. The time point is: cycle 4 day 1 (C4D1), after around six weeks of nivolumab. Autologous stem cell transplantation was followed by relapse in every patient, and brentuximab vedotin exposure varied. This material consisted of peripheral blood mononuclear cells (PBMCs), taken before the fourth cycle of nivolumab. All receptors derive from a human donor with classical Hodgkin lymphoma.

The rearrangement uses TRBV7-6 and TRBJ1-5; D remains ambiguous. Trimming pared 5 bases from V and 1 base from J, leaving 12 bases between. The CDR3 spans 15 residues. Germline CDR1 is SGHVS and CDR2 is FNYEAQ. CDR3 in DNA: TGTGCCAGCAGCCCCCTAGGAGGAAGCAATCAGCCCCAGCATTTT. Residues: CASSPLGGSNQPQHF.

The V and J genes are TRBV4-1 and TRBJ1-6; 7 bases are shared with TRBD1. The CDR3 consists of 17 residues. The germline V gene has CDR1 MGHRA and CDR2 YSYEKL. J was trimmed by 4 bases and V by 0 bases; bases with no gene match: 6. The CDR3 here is CASSQDERDSYNSPLHF. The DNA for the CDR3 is TGCGCCAGCAGCCAAGATGAGAGGGACAGTTATAATTCACCCCTCCACTTT.

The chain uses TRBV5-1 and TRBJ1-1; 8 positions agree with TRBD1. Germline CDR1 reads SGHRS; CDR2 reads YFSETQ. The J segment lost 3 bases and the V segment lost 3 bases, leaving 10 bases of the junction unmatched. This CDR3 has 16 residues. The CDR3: CASSSTGGNAHTEAFF. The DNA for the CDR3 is TGCGCCAGCAGCTCCACAGGGGGGAATGCTCACACTGAAGCTTTCTTT.

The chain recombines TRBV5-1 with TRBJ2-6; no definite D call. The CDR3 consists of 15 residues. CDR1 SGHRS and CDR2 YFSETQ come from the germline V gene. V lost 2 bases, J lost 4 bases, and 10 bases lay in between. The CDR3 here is CASSLLSSGANVLTF. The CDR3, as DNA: TGCGCCAGCAGCTTATTGTCATCCGGGGCCAACGTCCTGACTTTC. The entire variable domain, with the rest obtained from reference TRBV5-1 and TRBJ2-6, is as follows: KAGVTQTPRYLIKTRGQQVTLSCSPISGHRSVSWYQQTPGQGLQFLFEYFSETQRNKGNFPGRFSGRQFSNSRSEMNVSTLELGDSALYLCASSLLSSGANVLTFGAGSRLTVL.

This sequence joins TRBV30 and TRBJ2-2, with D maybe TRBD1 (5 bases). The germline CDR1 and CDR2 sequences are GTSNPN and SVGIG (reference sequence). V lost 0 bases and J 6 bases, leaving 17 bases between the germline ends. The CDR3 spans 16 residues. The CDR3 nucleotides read TGTGCCTGGAGTGTACGAATAGGGGCCGCCCCCGGGGAGCTGTTTTTT. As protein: CAWSVRIGAAPGELFF.

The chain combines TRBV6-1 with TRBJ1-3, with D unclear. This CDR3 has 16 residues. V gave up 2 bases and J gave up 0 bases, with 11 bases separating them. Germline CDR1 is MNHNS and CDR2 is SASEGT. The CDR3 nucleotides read TGTGCCAGCAGTGAAAAAGGGTGGAACTCTGGAAACACCATATATTTT. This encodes CASSEKGWNSGNTIYF.

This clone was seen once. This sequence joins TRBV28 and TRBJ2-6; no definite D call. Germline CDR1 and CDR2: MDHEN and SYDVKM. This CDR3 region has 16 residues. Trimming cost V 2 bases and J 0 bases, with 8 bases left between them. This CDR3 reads CASSLVGPSGANVLTF. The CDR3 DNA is TGTGCCAGCAGTTTAGTGGGTCCCTCTGGGGCCAACGTCCTGACTTTC.

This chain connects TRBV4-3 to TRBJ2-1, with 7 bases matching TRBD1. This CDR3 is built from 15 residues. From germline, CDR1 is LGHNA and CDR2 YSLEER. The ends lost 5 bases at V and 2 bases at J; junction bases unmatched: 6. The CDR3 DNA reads TGCGCCAGCAGCTTTGACAGGGTCGCCTACAATGAGCAGTTCTTC. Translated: CASSFDRVAYNEQFF.

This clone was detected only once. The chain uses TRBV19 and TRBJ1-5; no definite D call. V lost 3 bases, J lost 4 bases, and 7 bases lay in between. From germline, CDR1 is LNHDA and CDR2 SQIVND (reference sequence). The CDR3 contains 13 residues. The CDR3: CASSIGWNQPQHF. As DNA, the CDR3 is TGTGCCAGTAGTATCGGCTGGAATCAGCCCCAGCATTTT.

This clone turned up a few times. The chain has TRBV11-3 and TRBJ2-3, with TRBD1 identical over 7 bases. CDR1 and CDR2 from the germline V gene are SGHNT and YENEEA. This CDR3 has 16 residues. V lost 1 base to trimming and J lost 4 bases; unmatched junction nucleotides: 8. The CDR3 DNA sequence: TGTGCCAGCAGCTTAGGAGGGGGCCGTGGTTCAGATACGCAGTATTTT. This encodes CASSLGGGRGSDTQYF.

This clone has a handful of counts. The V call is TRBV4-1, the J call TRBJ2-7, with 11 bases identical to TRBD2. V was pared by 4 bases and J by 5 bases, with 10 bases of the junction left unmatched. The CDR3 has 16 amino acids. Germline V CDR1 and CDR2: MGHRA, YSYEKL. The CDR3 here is CASSPRGSGRADEQYF. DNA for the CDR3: TGCGCCAGCAGCCCCCGGGGTAGCGGGAGGGCGGACGAGCAGTACTTC.

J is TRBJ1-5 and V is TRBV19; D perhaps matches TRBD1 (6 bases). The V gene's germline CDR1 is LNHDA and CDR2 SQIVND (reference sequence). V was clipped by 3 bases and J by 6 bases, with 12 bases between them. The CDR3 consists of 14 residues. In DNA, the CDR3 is TGTGCCAGTAGTATGCAGGAGGGGGGTCAGCCCCAGCATTTT. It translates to CASSMQEGGQPQHF.

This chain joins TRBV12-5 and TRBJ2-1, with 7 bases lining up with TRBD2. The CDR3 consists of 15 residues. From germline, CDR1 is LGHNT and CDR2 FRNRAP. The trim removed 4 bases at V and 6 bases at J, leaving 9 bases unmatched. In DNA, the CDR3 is TGTGCTAGTGGTTGGAGGGCCCGGGGGGTCAATGAGCAGTTCTTC. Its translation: CASGWRARGVNEQFF. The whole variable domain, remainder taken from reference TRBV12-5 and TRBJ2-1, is DARVTQTPRHKVTEMGQEVTMRCQPILGHNTVFWYRQTMMQGLELLAYFRNRAPLDDSGMPKDRFSAEMPDATLATLKIQPSEPRDSAVYFCASGWRARGVNEQFFGPGTRLTVL.

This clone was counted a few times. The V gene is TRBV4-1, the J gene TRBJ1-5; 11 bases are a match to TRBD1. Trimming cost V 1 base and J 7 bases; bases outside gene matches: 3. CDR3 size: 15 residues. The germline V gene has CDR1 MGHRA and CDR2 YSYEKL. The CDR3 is CASSQGTGGGQPQHF. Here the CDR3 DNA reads TGCGCCAGCAGCCAAGGGACAGGGGGCGGACAGCCCCAGCATTTT.

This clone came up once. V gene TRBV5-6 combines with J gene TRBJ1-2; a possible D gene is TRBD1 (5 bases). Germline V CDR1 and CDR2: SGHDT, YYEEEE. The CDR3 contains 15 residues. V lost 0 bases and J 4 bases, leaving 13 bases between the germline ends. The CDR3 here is CASSLVGRGIYGYTF. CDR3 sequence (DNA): TGTGCCAGCAGCTTGGTGGGGAGGGGCATCTATGGCTACACCTTC.

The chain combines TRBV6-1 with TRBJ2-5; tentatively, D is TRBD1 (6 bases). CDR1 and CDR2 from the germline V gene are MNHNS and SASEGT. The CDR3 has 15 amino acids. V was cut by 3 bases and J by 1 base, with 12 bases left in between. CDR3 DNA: TGTGCCAGCAGTGAGTTGGACAGAAGCCAAGAGACCCAGTACTTC. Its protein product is CASSELDRSQETQYF.

The CDR3 loop reads CASSPRAQNTEAFF. The CDR3 coding sequence is TGTGCCAGCTCACCGAGGGCACAGAACACTGAAGCTTTCTTT. The rearrangement uses TRBV18 and TRBJ1-1; the D is unclear. The CDR3 contains 14 residues. The germline V gene has CDR1 KGHSH and CDR2 LQKENI. V shed 3 bases and J shed 1 base, with 9 bases lying between them.

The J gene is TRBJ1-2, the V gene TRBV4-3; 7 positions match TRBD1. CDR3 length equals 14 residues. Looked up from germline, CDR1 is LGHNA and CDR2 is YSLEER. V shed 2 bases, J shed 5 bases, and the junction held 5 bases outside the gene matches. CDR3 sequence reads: CASSQTTGSYGYTF. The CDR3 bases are TGCGCCAGCAGCCAAACGACAGGGTCGTATGGCTACACCTTC.

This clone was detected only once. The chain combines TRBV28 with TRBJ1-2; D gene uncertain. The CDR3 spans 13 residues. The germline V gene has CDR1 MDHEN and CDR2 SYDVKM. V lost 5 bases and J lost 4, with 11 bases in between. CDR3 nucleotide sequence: TGTGCCAGCAGTCTACCTCGGTCCTATGGCTACACCTTC. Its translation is CASSLPRSYGYTF.

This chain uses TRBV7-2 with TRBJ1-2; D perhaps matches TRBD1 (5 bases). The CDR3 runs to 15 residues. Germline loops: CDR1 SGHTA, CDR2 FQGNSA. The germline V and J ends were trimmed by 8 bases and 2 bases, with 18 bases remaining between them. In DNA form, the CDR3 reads TGTGCCAGCGGGCCCTTAAGGGGCCGGAACTATGGCTACACCTTC. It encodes CASGPLRGRNYGYTF.

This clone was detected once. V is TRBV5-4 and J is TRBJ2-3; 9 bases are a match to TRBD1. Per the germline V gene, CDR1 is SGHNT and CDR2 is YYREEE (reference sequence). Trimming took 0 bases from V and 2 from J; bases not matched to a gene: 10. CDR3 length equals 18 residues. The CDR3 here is CASSLGFGTGPSTDTQYF. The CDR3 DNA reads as TGTGCCAGCAGCTTGGGATTTGGGACAGGGCCTTCCACAGATACGCAGTATTTT.

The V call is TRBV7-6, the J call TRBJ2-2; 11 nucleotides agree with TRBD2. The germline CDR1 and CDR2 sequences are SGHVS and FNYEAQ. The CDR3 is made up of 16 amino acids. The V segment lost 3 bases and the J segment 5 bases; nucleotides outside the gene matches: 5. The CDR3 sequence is CASSLGTSGSTGELFF. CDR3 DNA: TGTGCCAGCAGCTTGGGGACTAGCGGAAGTACCGGGGAGCTGTTTTTT.